The rows below give T cell receptor beta chains drawn from one sample of a study of shared clonotypes between healthy human individuals. Assay: immunoSEQ multiplex PCR; the TCRdb copy retains only in-frame clones and omits some. Among over a million clones listed, 95% to 99% were seen once. The sequenced material came from naive CD4+ T cells sorted from blood. The receptors were sampled from a man aged 25 to 40 in good health. CDR3s include the opening cysteine and the closing phenylalanine or tryptophan. Fields, in order: J gene, V gene, D gene, clone size, CDR3 protein, CDR3 DNA. D genes are given only for firm matches. Where a row states a size, it is once, few, many or the class of an expanded clone; other rows omit it.

j_gene: TRBJ1-5; v_gene: TRBV6-5; d_gene: -; abundance: few; CDR3aa: CASIPEAYSNQPQHF; CDR3nt: TGTGCCAGCATCCCTGAGGCTTATAGCAATCAGCCCCAGCATTTT
j_gene: TRBJ2-1; v_gene: TRBV5-4; d_gene: TRBD2; abundance: -; CDR3aa: CASSLGLAEAYNEQFF; CDR3nt: TGTGCCAGCAGCCTCGGACTAGCGGAAGCCTACAATGAGCAGTTCTTC
j_gene: TRBJ2-2; v_gene: TRBV9; d_gene: -; abundance: -; CDR3aa: CASSVIGLRRGSGELFF; CDR3nt: TGTGCCAGCAGCGTAATTGGGCTGCGCAGGGGATCCGGGGAGCTGTTTTTT
j_gene: TRBJ2-1; v_gene: TRBV10-3; d_gene: -; abundance: -; CDR3aa: CAISESVRGSSYNEQFF; CDR3nt: TGTGCCATCAGTGAGTCGGTACGCGGTAGCTCCTACAATGAGCAGTTCTTC
j_gene: TRBJ1-2; v_gene: TRBV2; d_gene: TRBD1; abundance: -; CDR3aa: CASSLPGGEGYTF; CDR3nt: TGTGCCAGCAGTCTTCCAGGGGGCGAGGGCTACACCTTC
j_gene: TRBJ1-1; v_gene: TRBV4-1; d_gene: -; abundance: once; CDR3aa: CASSQVPVGGSEAFF; CDR3nt: TGCGCCAGCAGCCAAGTTCCGGTCGGGGGGTCTGAAGCTTTCTTT
j_gene: TRBJ2-1; v_gene: TRBV11-3; d_gene: TRBD2; abundance: -; CDR3aa: CASSSGTFREGYEQFF; CDR3nt: TGTGCCAGCAGCTCTGGGACTTTCCGGGAGGGGTATGAGCAGTTCTTC
j_gene: TRBJ1-3; v_gene: TRBV5-4; d_gene: -; abundance: -; CDR3aa: CASSLAGQSLSGNTIYF; CDR3nt: TGTGCCAGCAGCTTGGCCGGACAGTCCCTCTCTGGAAACACCATATATTTT
j_gene: TRBJ2-5; v_gene: TRBV11-2; d_gene: -; abundance: -; CDR3aa: CASSLRVLGQETQYF; CDR3nt: TGTGCCAGCAGCTTACGTGTACTGGGCCAAGAGACCCAGTACTTC
j_gene: TRBJ2-7; v_gene: TRBV5-1; d_gene: -; abundance: -; CDR3aa: CASSPGRTYEQYF; CDR3nt: TGCGCCAGCAGCCCTGGTCGGACCTACGAGCAGTACTTC
j_gene: TRBJ2-7; v_gene: TRBV7-2; d_gene: -; abundance: -; CDR3aa: CASSNGGSYEQYF; CDR3nt: TGTGCCAGCAGCAACGGAGGATCCTACGAGCAGTACTTC
j_gene: TRBJ1-2; v_gene: TRBV10-2; d_gene: -; abundance: -; CDR3aa: CASSAPTGGAYGYTF; CDR3nt: TGCGCCAGCAGTGCCCCCACAGGAGGTGCCTATGGCTACACCTTC
j_gene: TRBJ1-2; v_gene: TRBV7-9; d_gene: -; abundance: -; CDR3aa: CASSSSGARHYGYTF; CDR3nt: TGTGCCAGCAGCTCGAGTGGGGCTCGCCACTATGGCTACACCTTC
j_gene: TRBJ2-7; v_gene: TRBV9; d_gene: -; abundance: -; CDR3aa: CASSVGDRYGDFTSYEQYF; CDR3nt: TGTGCCAGCAGCGTAGGCGACCGATATGGGGACTTTACTTCCTACGAGCAGTACTTC
j_gene: TRBJ1-4; v_gene: TRBV9; d_gene: -; abundance: -; CDR3aa: CASSVGGTNEKLFF; CDR3nt: TGTGCCAGCAGCGTAGGAGGGACTAATGAAAAACTGTTTTTT
j_gene: TRBJ2-5; v_gene: TRBV5-1; d_gene: TRBD1; abundance: -; CDR3aa: CASSPGTGFQETQYF; CDR3nt: TGCGCCAGCAGCCCCGGGACAGGCTTCCAAGAGACCCAGTACTTC
j_gene: TRBJ2-7; v_gene: TRBV10-2; d_gene: -; abundance: -; CDR3aa: CASGIPNEQYF; CDR3nt: TGCGCCAGCGGGATTCCCAACGAGCAGTACTTC
j_gene: TRBJ2-7; v_gene: TRBV4-1; d_gene: TRBD2; abundance: -; CDR3aa: CASSHQGLERYEQYF; CDR3nt: TGCGCCAGCAGCCACCAGGGACTAGAACGGTACGAGCAGTACTTC
j_gene: TRBJ1-2; v_gene: TRBV9; d_gene: TRBD1; abundance: -; CDR3aa: CASSIGQAGYTF; CDR3nt: TGTGCCAGCAGCATCGGACAGGCAGGCTACACCTTC
j_gene: TRBJ2-1; v_gene: TRBV9; d_gene: -; abundance: -; CDR3aa: CASSVVAGSDEQFF; CDR3nt: TGTGCCAGCAGCGTAGTCGCAGGTTCAGATGAGCAGTTCTTC
j_gene: TRBJ2-1; v_gene: TRBV9; d_gene: TRBD1; abundance: -; CDR3aa: CASSVELRGQGGNEQFF; CDR3nt: TGTGCCAGCAGCGTAGAACTAAGGGGACAGGGAGGTAATGAGCAGTTCTTC
j_gene: TRBJ2-2; v_gene: TRBV2; d_gene: -; abundance: -; CDR3aa: CASSDLGGMAGELFF; CDR3nt: TGTGCCAGCTCAGATCTCGGGGGTATGGCCGGGGAGCTGTTTTTT
j_gene: TRBJ2-7; v_gene: TRBV28; d_gene: TRBD2; abundance: -; CDR3aa: CASSSGSGRFGEQYF; CDR3nt: TGTGCCAGCAGCAGTGGTAGCGGGAGATTTGGAGAGCAGTACTTC
j_gene: TRBJ1-5; v_gene: TRBV7-9; d_gene: -; abundance: -; CDR3aa: CASSLDRYQPQHF; CDR3nt: TGTGCCAGCAGCTTAGACAGATATCAGCCCCAGCATTTT
j_gene: TRBJ2-1; v_gene: TRBV5-4; d_gene: TRBD1; abundance: -; CDR3aa: CASSLPPGQGYNEQFF; CDR3nt: TGTGCCAGCAGTTTACCCCCGGGACAGGGCTACAATGAGCAGTTCTTC
j_gene: TRBJ1-5; v_gene: TRBV28; d_gene: -; abundance: once; CDR3aa: CASSRTVANQPQHF; CDR3nt: TGTGCCAGCAGCCGAACAGTAGCTAATCAGCCCCAGCATTTT
j_gene: TRBJ2-1; v_gene: TRBV30; d_gene: TRBD2; abundance: -; CDR3aa: CAWSPRGLAVDEQFF; CDR3nt: TGTGCCTGGAGTCCCAGGGGACTAGCGGTCGATGAGCAGTTCTTC
j_gene: TRBJ1-2; v_gene: TRBV5-1; d_gene: -; abundance: -; CDR3aa: CASSLGADYGYTF; CDR3nt: TGCGCCAGCAGCTTGGGGGCAGACTATGGCTACACCTTC
j_gene: TRBJ2-1; v_gene: TRBV29-1; d_gene: TRBD2; abundance: -; CDR3aa: CSVKIIAGEQFF; CDR3nt: TGCAGCGTCAAGATTATAGCGGGGGAGCAGTTCTTC
j_gene: TRBJ2-5; v_gene: TRBV5-4; d_gene: -; abundance: -; CDR3aa: CASSFVGTGETQYF; CDR3nt: TGTGCCAGCAGCTTTGTTGGAACGGGGGAGACCCAGTACTTC
j_gene: TRBJ2-3; v_gene: TRBV28; d_gene: -; abundance: -; CDR3aa: CASSFPGPGTDTQYF; CDR3nt: TGTGCCAGCAGTTTCCCGGGACCTGGCACAGATACGCAGTATTTT
j_gene: TRBJ2-3; v_gene: TRBV5-1; d_gene: TRBD2; abundance: -; CDR3aa: CASSVGTSESTDTQYF; CDR3nt: TGCGCCAGCAGTGTCGGGACTAGCGAGAGCACAGATACGCAGTATTTT
j_gene: TRBJ1-2; v_gene: TRBV11-2; d_gene: -; abundance: -; CDR3aa: CASSLNINYGYTF; CDR3nt: TGTGCCAGCAGCTTAAACATAAACTATGGCTACACCTTC
j_gene: TRBJ2-3; v_gene: TRBV19; d_gene: -; abundance: -; CDR3aa: CASSGGHTDTQYF; CDR3nt: TGTGCCAGTAGTGGTGGTCACACAGATACGCAGTATTTT
j_gene: TRBJ1-1; v_gene: TRBV5-5; d_gene: -; abundance: -; CDR3aa: CASSLSPDANTEAFF; CDR3nt: TGTGCCAGCAGCCTTTCACCGGATGCTAACACTGAAGCTTTCTTT
j_gene: TRBJ2-2; v_gene: TRBV2; d_gene: -; abundance: -; CDR3aa: CASTKGGDSGELFF; CDR3nt: TGTGCCAGCACCAAAGGGGGAGACAGCGGGGAGCTGTTTTTT
j_gene: TRBJ2-7; v_gene: TRBV27; d_gene: TRBD2; abundance: -; CDR3aa: CASSRLAAGYEQYF; CDR3nt: TGTGCCAGCAGCCGTCTAGCGGCCGGCTACGAGCAGTACTTC
j_gene: TRBJ2-1; v_gene: TRBV4-1; d_gene: -; abundance: -; CDR3aa: CASSQVGGNEQFF; CDR3nt: TGCGCCAGCAGCCAAGTAGGAGGGAATGAGCAGTTCTTC
j_gene: TRBJ1-1; v_gene: TRBV6-5; d_gene: -; abundance: -; CDR3aa: CASSYSPAPQTEAFF; CDR3nt: TGTGCCAGCAGTTACTCTCCGGCCCCCCAGACTGAAGCTTTCTTT
j_gene: TRBJ2-4; v_gene: TRBV11-2; d_gene: -; abundance: -; CDR3aa: CASNNLAKNIQYF; CDR3nt: TGTGCCAGCAATAACCTGGCCAAAAACATTCAGTACTTC
j_gene: TRBJ2-2; v_gene: TRBV19; d_gene: -; abundance: -; CDR3aa: CASSRGPSTGELFF; CDR3nt: TGTGCCAGTAGTAGGGGACCCTCTACCGGGGAGCTGTTTTTT
j_gene: TRBJ2-7; v_gene: TRBV11-2; d_gene: -; abundance: -; CDR3aa: CASSLISGLYSYEQYF; CDR3nt: TGTGCCAGCAGCTTAATATCGGGACTTTACTCCTACGAGCAGTACTTC
j_gene: TRBJ2-2; v_gene: TRBV10-3; d_gene: TRBD2; abundance: -; CDR3aa: CAISESNREDTGELFF; CDR3nt: TGTGCCATCAGTGAGTCGAACCGGGAGGACACCGGGGAGCTGTTTTTT
j_gene: TRBJ1-5; v_gene: TRBV18; d_gene: -; abundance: -; CDR3aa: CASSPTAQRDQPQHF; CDR3nt: TGTGCCAGCTCACCGACAGCCCAACGGGATCAGCCCCAGCATTTT
j_gene: TRBJ2-2; v_gene: TRBV5-1; d_gene: -; abundance: -; CDR3aa: CASRNNPRDTNTGELFF; CDR3nt: TGCGCCAGCAGAAACAACCCCCGGGACACGAACACCGGGGAGCTGTTTTTT
j_gene: TRBJ2-1; v_gene: TRBV4-1; d_gene: -; abundance: -; CDR3aa: CASSPQDGYNEQFF; CDR3nt: TGCGCCAGCAGCCCACAGGACGGCTACAATGAGCAGTTCTTC
j_gene: TRBJ2-1; v_gene: TRBV11-2; d_gene: TRBD2; abundance: -; CDR3aa: CASSLAGLALNEQFF; CDR3nt: TGTGCCAGCAGCTTAGCGGGACTAGCGCTGAATGAGCAGTTCTTC
j_gene: TRBJ1-5; v_gene: TRBV7-2; d_gene: -; abundance: -; CDR3aa: CASSLTTGQPQHF; CDR3nt: TGTGCCAGCAGCTTAACAACAGGGCAGCCCCAGCATTTT
j_gene: TRBJ1-2; v_gene: TRBV6-1; d_gene: -; abundance: once; CDR3aa: CASSEGLYPGDYGYTF; CDR3nt: TGTGCCAGCAGTGAAGGACTTTATCCGGGGGACTATGGCTACACCTTC
j_gene: TRBJ2-7; v_gene: TRBV10-3; d_gene: -; abundance: -; CDR3aa: CANAGQSTYEQYF; CDR3nt: TGTGCCAACGCAGGGCAGTCCACCTACGAGCAGTACTTC
j_gene: TRBJ2-3; v_gene: TRBV29-1; d_gene: -; abundance: -; CDR3aa: CSGGAGISTDTQYF; CDR3nt: TGCAGCGGGGGGGCAGGGATTAGCACAGATACGCAGTATTTT
j_gene: TRBJ2-1; v_gene: TRBV28; d_gene: -; abundance: -; CDR3aa: CASTRTKDEQFF; CDR3nt: TGTGCCAGCACCCGAACGAAGGATGAGCAGTTCTTC
j_gene: TRBJ2-1; v_gene: TRBV7-9; d_gene: -; abundance: -; CDR3aa: CASSRKGYNEQFF; CDR3nt: TGTGCCAGCAGTCGAAAGGGGTACAATGAGCAGTTCTTC
j_gene: TRBJ2-1; v_gene: TRBV5-5; d_gene: -; abundance: -; CDR3aa: CASSSTSSSYNEQFF; CDR3nt: TGTGCCAGCAGCTCGACTAGTTCCTCCTACAATGAGCAGTTCTTC
j_gene: TRBJ1-1; v_gene: TRBV7-9; d_gene: -; abundance: -; CDR3aa: CASSPPLFEAFF; CDR3nt: TGTGCCAGCAGCCCGCCTCTTTTTGAAGCTTTCTTT
j_gene: TRBJ1-1; v_gene: TRBV10-3; d_gene: -; abundance: -; CDR3aa: CAISELPDSTEAFF; CDR3nt: TGTGCCATCAGTGAGTTACCAGACAGTACTGAAGCTTTCTTT
j_gene: TRBJ2-1; v_gene: TRBV20-1; d_gene: -; abundance: -; CDR3aa: CSAFRTPRQFF; CDR3nt: TGCAGTGCTTTTCGGACCCCTCGGCAGTTCTTC
j_gene: TRBJ2-3; v_gene: TRBV29-1; d_gene: -; abundance: -; CDR3aa: CSVHSTDTQYF; CDR3nt: TGCAGCGTGCATTCCACAGATACGCAGTATTTT
j_gene: TRBJ2-7; v_gene: TRBV11-3; d_gene: -; abundance: -; CDR3aa: CASSLMRSSYEQYF; CDR3nt: TGTGCCAGCAGCTTAATGAGGTCCTCCTACGAGCAGTACTTC